The 29 T cell receptor beta chains listed next were all sequenced from one sample in a study of shared clonotypes between healthy human individuals (dated by TCRdb to 2018 to 2020). The library was built by means of the immunoSEQ multiplex PCR assay. In its TCRdb copy, this immuneACCESS table keeps in-frame sequences only and misses some clones. Where compared with another copy, unresolved V genes explain less than half of these, and the others have no known cause. The sample table shows about 120,000 clones, and 65% to 75% are seen once. About 22% of the sample rests with the top ten. The sample taken for sequencing was memory CD8+ T cells sorted from blood. Taken with the paper, the label for cell subset or site translates to: CD45RO+ cells pooled with CCR7-negative TemRA cells. These receptors were obtained from a woman aged 25 to 39 in good health.

This chain connects TRBV4-2 to TRBJ2-1; 7 bases map to TRBD1. The CDR3 consists of 15 residues. V shed 5 bases, J shed 6 bases, and the junction held 10 bases outside the gene matches. The germline V gene encodes CDR1 LGHNA and CDR2 YNFKEQ. The CDR3 bases are TGTGCCAGCAGCGACCACAGGGGAAGGGTCAATGAGCAGTTCTTC. This encodes CASSDHRGRVNEQFF.

The chain links TRBV5-1 to TRBJ1-4, with no clear D. The V end lost 0 bases, the J end lost 8 bases, and 8 bases lay between the germline ends. The CDR3 length is 13 residues. From germline, CDR1 is SGHRS and CDR2 YFSETQ. The DNA for the CDR3 is TGCGCCAGCAGCTTGGGGGGAACCGAAAAACTGTTTTTT. Translating gives CASSLGGTEKLFF.

This clone was seen only once. The chain couples TRBV18 to TRBJ1-2; unclear D gene. Trimming removed 1 base from V and 8 bases from J, with 11 bases in between. The length of the CDR3 is 13 residues. Germline V gives CDR1 KGHSH, CDR2 LQKENI. The CDR3 protein is CASSPQDGEGYTF. DNA of the CDR3: TGTGCCAGCTCACCACAAGACGGAGAGGGCTACACCTTC.

This clone was counted a few times. The gene calls are TRBV27 and TRBJ1-2, with a possible D match to TRBD1 (6 bases). The V end was cut by 8 bases, the J end by 2 bases, with 12 bases between. CDR3 length: 13 amino acids. CDR1 and CDR2 (germline): MNHEY, SMNVEV (reference sequence). The CDR3 nucleotides read TGTGCCAGCGGACTAACAGGGAACTATGGCTACACCTTC. Protein sequence: CASGLTGNYGYTF.

The J gene is TRBJ2-3, the V gene TRBV5-6; D might be TRBD1 or TRBD2, each matching 5 bases. Trimming removed 0 bases from V and 11 bases from J, with 19 bases in between. Looked up from germline, CDR1 is SGHDT and CDR2 is YYEEEE. The CDR3 spans 15 residues. The CDR3 loop is CASSLVGWQPGGQYF. In DNA, the CDR3 is TGTGCCAGCAGCTTGGTCGGCTGGCAGCCTGGGGGGCAGTATTTT.

The chain carries TRBV7-2 and TRBJ2-7; possibly TRBD2 for D (5 bases). Germline V gene data show CDR1 as SGHTA and CDR2 as FQGNSA. The length of the CDR3 is 13 residues. V lost 6 bases and J lost 7, with 16 bases in between. The CDR3 loop reads CASSSGLLGEQYF. The CDR3 DNA follows: TGTGCCAGCAGTTCCGGACTTCTCGGGGAGCAGTACTTC.

This chain uses TRBV6-6 with TRBJ2-2, with D hard to call. The V and J ends lost 6 bases and 3 bases respectively, with 14 bases between them. The length of the CDR3 is 15 residues. Per germline, CDR1 MNHNY and CDR2 SVGAGI (reference sequence). CDR3 residues: CASSPTVHYTGELFF. The CDR3 DNA follows: TGTGCCAGCAGCCCGACGGTACATTACACCGGGGAGCTGTTTTTT.

V is TRBV5-4 and J is TRBJ1-1; 7 positions match TRBD1. In germline, CDR1 is SGHNT, CDR2 YYREEE (reference sequence). The CDR3 covers 17 residues. After removal of 4 bases from V and 7 bases from J, the junction contained 19 bases not matched to a gene. The CDR3 DNA reads as TGTGCCAGCAGCGGAAAGGGGGGCGGACAGGTGGGATTTGAAGCTTTCTTT. This sequence encodes CASSGKGGGQVGFEAFF.

This clone is termed medium-sized. V gene TRBV2 combines with J gene TRBJ2-7; tentative D call: TRBD1 (6 bases). From germline, CDR1 is SNHLY and CDR2 FYNNEI. The V end was cut by 3 bases, the J end by 0 bases, with 9 bases between. The CDR3 is made up of 14 amino acids. CDR3 sequence (DNA): TGTGCCAGCAGTGAGGGACACCACTCCTACGAGCAGTACTTC. Its protein is CASSEGHHSYEQYF.

Details on this clone: It differs at one base from a far larger clone, so likely a read error. This rearrangement joins TRBV7-6 to TRBJ1-2, with TRBD1 matching over 7 bases. CDR3 length: 13 amino acids. The trim removed 3 bases at V and 3 bases at J, leaving 1 base unmatched. Germline CDR1 and CDR2: SGHVS and FNYEAQ. This chain's CDR3 is CASSFGQDYGYTF. CDR3 sequence (DNA): TGTGCCAGCAGCTTCGGACAGGACTATGGCTACACCTTC.

The count of this clone is one. The chain couples TRBV5-4 to TRBJ1-2; D gene uncertain. Germline lookup yields CDR1 SGHNT and CDR2 YYREEE (reference sequence). The V and J ends lost 0 bases and 8 bases respectively, with 17 bases between them. CDR3 length: 15 residues. CDR3 amino acids: CASSLEGGIRRGYTF. DNA of the CDR3: TGTGCCAGCAGCTTGGAGGGAGGGATCCGCCGGGGCTACACCTTC.

This chain uses TRBV25-1 with TRBJ2-7; 7 positions agree with TRBD2. The germline CDR1 and CDR2 sequences are MGHDK and SYGVNS. The CDR3 covers 14 residues. The junction had 5 bases not matched to a gene; V was cut back by 4 bases and J by 2 bases. The DNA of the CDR3 is TGTGCCAGCAGTGGTAGCGGGTATACCTACGAGCAGTACTTC. As protein: CASSGSGYTYEQYF.

Regarding this clone: With only one base between it and a far larger clone, this is likely a read error. The rearrangement joins TRBV5-1 to TRBJ1-1; weak D call: TRBD1 (5 bases). Germline V gene lookup returns CDR1 SGHRS and CDR2 YFSETQ. The CDR3 runs to 13 residues. CDR3 coding DNA: TGCACCAGCGGGTCGGGGGTGAACACTGAAGCTTTCTTT. Its translation: CTSGSGVNTEAFF. The whole variable domain, filled in from reference TRBV5-1 and TRBJ1-1, reads KAGVTQTPRYLIKTRGQQVTLSCSPISGHRSVSWYQQTPGQGLQFLFEYFSETQRNKGNFPGRFSGRQFSNSRSEMNVSTLELGDSALYLCTSGSGVNTEAFFGQGTRLTVV.

The rearrangement links TRBV10-3 to TRBJ2-4; TRBD2 might be the D (5 bases). Germline CDR1 ENHRY, CDR2 SYGVKD. V was cut by 1 base and J by 0 bases, with 10 bases left in between. CDR3 size: 16 residues. As DNA, the CDR3 is TGTGCCATCAGTGAGTGGGAGACACTAGCCAAAAACATTCAGTACTTC. The encoded protein is CAISEWETLAKNIQYF.

The V and J genes are TRBV5-6 and TRBJ2-7; the match to TRBD2 covers 8 bases. Germline-derived CDR1 and CDR2 are SGHDT and YYEEEE. Unmatched junction bases numbered 13, after V lost 2 bases and J lost 3 bases. The CDR3 loop spans 17 amino acids. CDR3: CASSFGGVGAELYEQYF. For the CDR3, the DNA is TGTGCCAGCAGCTTCGGGGGGGTCGGAGCGGAGCTCTACGAGCAGTACTTC.

DNA for the CDR3: TGTGCCAGCAGCGCCAGGACTGACTCCTACGAGCAGTACTTC. It is translated as CASSARTDSYEQYF. This chain links TRBV6-1 with TRBJ2-7, with D perhaps matching TRBD2 (5 bases). The CDR3 loop spans 14 amino acids. Between the trimmed V and J ends, which lost 6 bases and 0 bases, there was a span of 12 bases. Germline V gene sequence: CDR1 MNHNS, CDR2 SASEGT.

The rearrangement joins TRBV10-1 to TRBJ2-1; perhaps TRBD1 as D (6 bases). V was pared by 2 bases and J by 0 bases, with 11 bases between. CDR1 is WNHNN, CDR2 SYGVQD, per germline (reference sequence). The CDR3 covers 16 residues. CDR3 protein: CASSETGTHSYNEQFF. CDR3 DNA: TGCGCCAGCAGTGAGACCGGGACACACTCCTACAATGAGCAGTTCTTC.

The rearrangement uses TRBV28 and TRBJ2-5, with TRBD2 matching 11 bases. The CDR3 covers 13 residues. Germline loops: CDR1 MDHEN, CDR2 SYDVKM. V dropped 7 bases and J dropped 9; count of bases not matched to a gene: 7. This chain's CDR3 is CASNPLAGGSQYF. As DNA, the CDR3 is TGTGCCAGCAACCCCCTAGCGGGAGGCTCCCAGTACTTC. Full variable domain (rest looked up from reference TRBV28 and TRBJ2-5): DVKVTQSSRYLVKRTGEKVFLECVQDMDHENMFWYRQDPGLGLRLIYFSYDVKMKEKGDIPEGYSVSREKKERFSLILESASTNQTSMYLCASNPLAGGSQYFGPGTRLLVL.

In its sample, this clone was seen many times. This chain joins TRBV2 and TRBJ1-3, with D hard to call. Looked up from germline, CDR1 is SNHLY and CDR2 is FYNNEI. Trimming shortened V by 0 bases and J by 3 bases, and 9 bases separated the two germline ends. This CDR3 contains 15 residues. The CDR3 region has the DNA TGTGCCAGCAGTGAAGCCCGCTACGGTGGAAACACCATATATTTT. Its translation: CASSEARYGGNTIYF.

Comment on this clone: Possible read error: a much larger clone is one base away. The J gene is TRBJ1-5, the V gene TRBV4-2; tentative D call: TRBD1 (5 bases). The CDR3 contains 13 residues. V dropped 5 bases and J dropped 7 bases, with 12 bases sitting between them. The germline V gene encodes CDR1 LGHNA and CDR2 YNFKEQ. Here the CDR3 reads CASSLDWGQPQHF. CDR3 coding DNA: TGTGCCAGCAGCTTGGATTGGGGGCAGCCCCAGCATTTT.

This clone turned up a few times. In the same sample, other DNA sequences code for this CDR3. V and J are TRBV11-1 and TRBJ1-5, with 7 nucleotides matching TRBD1. From germline, CDR1 is SGHAT and CDR2 FQDESV (reference sequence). This CDR3 is built from 15 residues. J lost 2 bases, V lost 5 bases, and 6 bases had no gene match. CDR3 DNA: TGTGCCAGCAGCCCAACAGGGGCCGGCAATCAGCCCCAGCATTTT. This codes for CASSPTGAGNQPQHF.

The chain is built from TRBV27 and TRBJ1-5; D is undetermined. Germline CDR1 reads MNHEY; CDR2 reads SMNVEV (reference sequence). Trimming removed 2 bases from V and 9 bases from J, with 11 bases in between. The CDR3 runs 13 residues. The CDR3 spells CASSLNSRVPQHF. In DNA, the CDR3 is TGTGCCAGCAGTTTAAACAGCCGTGTGCCCCAGCATTTT.

This chain connects TRBV19 to TRBJ1-2; a weak D match, TRBD1 (5 bases). V gave up 6 bases and J gave up 2 bases, with 10 bases separating them. The CDR3 runs to 13 residues. Germline values: CDR1 LNHDA, CDR2 SQIVND (reference sequence). The DNA of the CDR3 is TGTGCCAGTAGCCGGGGGGTCAACTATGGCTACACCTTC. Translation: CASSRGVNYGYTF.

V and J are TRBV30 and TRBJ2-2; TRBD1 matches at 9 bases. Germline assignment: CDR1 GTSNPN and CDR2 SVGIG (reference sequence). Trimming took 2 bases from V and 3 from J; bases not matched to a gene: 4. This CDR3 has 15 amino acids. CDR3 nucleotides: TGTGCCTGGAGTCTCCGGGACAGGGACACCGGGGAGCTGTTTTTT. Translated, it gives CAWSLRDRDTGELFF.

There are a few counts of this clone. The chain carries TRBV4-1 and TRBJ1-3, with a tentative D call TRBD1 (5 bases). The V gene's germline CDR1 is MGHRA and CDR2 YSYEKL. CDR3 length: 19 residues. Deletions cut 3 bases from V and 0 bases from J, with 21 bases between. DNA for the CDR3: TGCGCCAGCAGCCAGAGAGGGGACGCATTCCCGGCCTCTGGAAACACCATATATTTT. It encodes CASSQRGDAFPASGNTIYF.

The V and J genes are TRBV15 and TRBJ2-2; D gene ambiguous. Trimming took off 5 bases at V and 5 bases at J, with 18 bases between the two ends. Germline V gene lookup returns CDR1 LNHNV and CDR2 YYDKDF (reference sequence). The CDR3 is 16 amino acids. CDR3 coding DNA: TGTGCCACCAGCGGTCCCGGCAGAGTCCTGACCGGGGAGCTGTTTTTT. It yields the protein CATSGPGRVLTGELFF.

This clone was observed a single time. The V gene is TRBV19, the J gene TRBJ2-1, with TRBD2 identical over 10 bases. Losses at the gene ends were 5 bases for V and 3 bases for J; bases not matched to a gene: 13. The CDR3 has 18 amino acids. The germline gives CDR1 LNHDA, CDR2 SQIVND (reference sequence). CDR3 bases: TGTGCCAGTAGTGCGGTCCCGGGACTAGCGTCTATCTACAATGAGCAGTTCTTC. It specifies CASSAVPGLASIYNEQFF.

The chain is built from TRBV27 and TRBJ2-5; 8 nucleotides line up with TRBD2. Trimming removed 5 bases from V and 5 bases from J; junction bases left unmatched: 16. The CDR3 runs 17 residues. CDR1 is MNHEY, CDR2 SMNVEV, per germline (reference sequence). CDR3 in DNA: TGTGCCAGCAGTCCTTGGTCTAGCGGGCGGGTTCGGGAGACCCAGTACTTC. It yields the protein CASSPWSSGRVRETQYF.

In this sample, this clone turned up a few times. The chain couples TRBV10-3 to TRBJ2-3; 10 bases line up with TRBD2. The CDR3 length is 15 residues. Germline CDR1 ENHRY, CDR2 SYGVKD. Trimming at V came to 6 bases and at J to 1 base, leaving 4 bases not matched to a gene. CDR3: CAIRPGTSGTDTQYF. CDR3 nucleotide sequence: TGTGCCATCAGGCCGGGGACTAGCGGCACAGATACGCAGTATTTT.